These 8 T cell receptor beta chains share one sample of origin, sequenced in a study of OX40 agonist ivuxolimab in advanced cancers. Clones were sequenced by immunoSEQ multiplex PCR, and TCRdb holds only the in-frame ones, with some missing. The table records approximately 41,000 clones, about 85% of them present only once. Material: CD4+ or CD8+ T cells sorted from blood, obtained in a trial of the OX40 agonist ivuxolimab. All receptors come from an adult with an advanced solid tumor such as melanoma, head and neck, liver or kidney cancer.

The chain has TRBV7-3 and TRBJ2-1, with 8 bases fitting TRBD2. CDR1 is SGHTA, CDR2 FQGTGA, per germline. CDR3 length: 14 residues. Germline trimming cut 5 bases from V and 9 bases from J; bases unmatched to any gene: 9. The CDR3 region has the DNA TGTGCCAGCAGCCCGGTAGCGGGAACGGGTGAGCAGTTCTTC. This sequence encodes CASSPVAGTGEQFF.

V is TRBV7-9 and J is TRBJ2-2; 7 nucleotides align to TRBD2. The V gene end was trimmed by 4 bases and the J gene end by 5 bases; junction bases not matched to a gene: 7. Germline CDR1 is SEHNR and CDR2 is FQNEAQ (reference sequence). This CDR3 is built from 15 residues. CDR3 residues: CASSSSRRGTGELFF. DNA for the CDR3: TGTGCCAGCAGCTCCTCGAGGCGGGGGACCGGGGAGCTGTTTTTT.

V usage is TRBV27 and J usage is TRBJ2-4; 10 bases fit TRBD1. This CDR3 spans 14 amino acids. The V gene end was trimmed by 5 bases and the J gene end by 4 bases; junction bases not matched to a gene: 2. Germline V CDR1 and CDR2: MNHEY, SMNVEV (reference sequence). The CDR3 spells CASSKGQGKNIQYF. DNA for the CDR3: TGTGCCAGCAGTAAGGGACAGGGGAAAAACATTCAGTACTTC.

The CDR3 region is CASSLATDTQYF. The DNA for the CDR3 is TGTGCCAGCAGCTTGGCCACAGATACGCAGTATTTT. The chain has TRBV7-8 and TRBJ2-3; D unresolved. The CDR3 extends over 12 amino acids. The germline gives CDR1 SGHVS, CDR2 FQNEAQ. V was shortened by 3 bases and J by 2 bases, with 3 bases between the two germline ends. Drawing the rest from reference TRBV7-8 and TRBJ2-3, the complete variable domain is GAGVSQSPRYKVAKRGQDVALRCDPISGHVSLFWYQQALGQGPEFLTYFQNEAQLDKSGLPSDRFFAERPEGSVSTLKIQRTQQEDSAVYLCASSLATDTQYFGPGTRLTVL.

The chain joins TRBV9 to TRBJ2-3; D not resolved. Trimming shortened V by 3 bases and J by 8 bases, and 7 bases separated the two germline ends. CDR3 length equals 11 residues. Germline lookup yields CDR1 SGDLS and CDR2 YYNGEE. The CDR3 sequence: CASSAEGTQYF. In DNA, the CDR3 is TGTGCCAGCAGCGCGGAAGGTACGCAGTATTTT.

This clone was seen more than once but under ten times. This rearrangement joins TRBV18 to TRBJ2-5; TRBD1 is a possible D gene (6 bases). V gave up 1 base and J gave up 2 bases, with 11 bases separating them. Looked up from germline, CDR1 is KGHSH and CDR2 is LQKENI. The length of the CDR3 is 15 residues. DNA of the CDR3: TGTGCCAGCTCACCACTGTCTGGACAGCAAGAGACCCAGTACTTC. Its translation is CASSPLSGQQETQYF.

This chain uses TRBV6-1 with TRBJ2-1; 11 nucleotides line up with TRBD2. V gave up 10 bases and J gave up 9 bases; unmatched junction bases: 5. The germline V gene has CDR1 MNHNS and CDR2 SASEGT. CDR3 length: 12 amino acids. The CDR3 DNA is TGTGCCATAAAACTAGCGGGAGTTGAGCAGTTCTTC. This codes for CAIKLAGVEQFF.

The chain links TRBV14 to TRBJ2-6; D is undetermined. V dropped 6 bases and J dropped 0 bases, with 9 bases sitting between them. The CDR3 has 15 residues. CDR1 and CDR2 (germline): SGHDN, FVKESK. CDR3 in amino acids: CASSPGLSGANVLTF. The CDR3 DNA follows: TGTGCCAGCAGTCCCGGGCTCTCTGGGGCCAACGTCCTGACTTTC.